What follows are 32 T cell receptor beta chains derived from one specimen sequenced in a study of OX40 agonist ivuxolimab in advanced cancers. Sequencing was performed with immunoSEQ multiplex PCR; in TCRdb, only in-frame clones are kept and a portion is missing. In the table there are roughly 26,000 clones, roughly 90% of which are singletons. The specimen was CD4+ or CD8+ T cells sorted from blood, collected in a trial of the OX40 agonist ivuxolimab. These TCRs come from an adult with an advanced solid tumor such as melanoma, head and neck, liver or kidney cancer.

To note about this clone: The junction differs from germline at one of its ends, possibly a read error. The chain is built from TRBV2 and TRBJ2-2; the D call may be TRBD1 or TRBD2 (5 bases each). The V gene's germline CDR1 is SNHLY and CDR2 FYNNEI. The CDR3 loop spans 11 amino acids. The CDR3 reads CASSENGGLFF. The CDR3, as DNA: TGTGCCAGCAGTGAAAATGGGGGGCTGTTTTTT.

The chain employs TRBV7-3 and TRBJ2-1; 11 bases align to TRBD2. Germline loops: CDR1 SGHTA, CDR2 FQGTGA. The CDR3 totals 15 residues. Trimming removed 3 bases from V and 8 bases from J; junction bases left unmatched: 6. The CDR3 DNA sequence: TGTGCCAGCAGCTTCACTAGCGGGAGTTGGGATGAGCAGTTCTTC. This translates into CASSFTSGSWDEQFF.

This clone rates as large. This chain connects TRBV6-5 to TRBJ2-7; D possibly uses TRBD1 or TRBD2 (5 bases each). The CDR3 spans 12 residues. V lost 2 bases, J lost 6 bases, and 8 bases lay in between. Germline CDR1 MNHEY, CDR2 SVGAGI. CDR3 nucleotide sequence: TGTGCCAGCAGTTACGAGGGGCTCGAGCAGTACTTC. Its translation is CASSYEGLEQYF.

The chain combines TRBV27 with TRBJ1-1, with 8 nucleotides matching TRBD1. The CDR3 length is 15 residues. The junction had 5 bases not matched to a gene; V was cut back by 2 bases and J by 3 bases. Germline CDR1 MNHEY, CDR2 SMNVEV (reference sequence). The CDR3 is CASSLITGGDTEAFF. The CDR3, as DNA: TGTGCCAGCAGTTTAATCACAGGGGGGGACACTGAAGCTTTCTTT.

CDR3 nucleotides: TGTGCCATTGAGGACCCCGTCGGTGGCTACACCTTC. Its protein product is CAIEDPVGGYTF. The gene calls are TRBV19 and TRBJ1-2; D is undetermined. Trimming shortened V by 10 bases and J by 7 bases, and 16 bases separated the two germline ends. Germline CDR1 reads LNHDA; CDR2 reads SQIVND (reference sequence). The CDR3 runs to 12 residues.

The chain uses TRBV4-1 and TRBJ1-5, with TRBD1 identical over 7 bases. Unmatched junction bases numbered 10, after V lost 5 bases and J lost 6 bases. CDR1 is MGHRA, CDR2 YSYEKL, per germline. This CDR3 contains 15 residues. The CDR3 is CASSVGEQGFQPQHF. The CDR3 nucleotides are TGCGCCAGCAGCGTTGGCGAACAGGGGTTTCAGCCCCAGCATTTT.

The chain joins TRBV28 to TRBJ2-3, with TRBD2 identical over 14 bases. After removal of 3 bases from V and 3 bases from J, the junction contained 8 bases not matched to a gene. CDR1 is MDHEN, CDR2 SYDVKM, per germline. CDR3 length equals 18 residues. The CDR3 loop reads CASSLPSGLAGETDTQYF. The CDR3 region has the DNA TGTGCCAGCAGTTTGCCGTCGGGACTAGCGGGAGAAACAGATACGCAGTATTTT.

The chain has TRBV18 and TRBJ1-4, with D uncertain. The CDR3 runs to 16 residues. Trimming removed 1 base at V and 7 bases at J, with 16 bases between. Germline CDR1 reads KGHSH; CDR2 reads LQKENI. CDR3: CASSPRSQQESEKLFF. DNA for the CDR3: TGTGCCAGCTCACCACGGAGTCAGCAGGAGAGTGAAAAACTGTTTTTT.

The gene calls are TRBV15 and TRBJ2-7; weak D call: TRBD1 (5 bases). Looked up from germline, CDR1 is LNHNV and CDR2 is YYDKDF (reference sequence). This CDR3 region has 14 residues. V lost 0 bases, J lost 7 bases, and 13 bases lay in between. The CDR3 loop is CATSRDLGQGEQYF. CDR3 nucleotide sequence: TGTGCCACCAGCAGAGATCTCGGGCAGGGTGAGCAGTACTTC.

This sequence joins TRBV7-3 and TRBJ2-3; possibly TRBD1 for D (6 bases). The CDR3 loop spans 19 amino acids. Germline V gives CDR1 SGHTA, CDR2 FQGTGA. Trimming pared 0 bases from V and 2 bases from J, leaving 21 bases between. The CDR3 bases are TGTGCCAGCAGCTTAACAGGGGGAAGTGTAAAAGGATACACAGATACGCAGTATTTT. Protein: CASSLTGGSVKGYTDTQYF.

This chain links TRBV11-3 with TRBJ2-1; 13 bases fit TRBD2. Germline V gene lookup returns CDR1 SGHNT and CDR2 YENEEA. V shed 1 base, J shed 7 bases, and the junction held 10 bases outside the gene matches. The CDR3 contains 18 residues. Here the CDR3 reads CASSLGGLAGEMTNEQFF. CDR3 DNA: TGTGCCAGCAGCTTAGGTGGACTAGCGGGAGAAATGACGAATGAGCAGTTCTTC. The full variable domain, its missing parts supplied by reference TRBV11-3 and TRBJ2-1, is EAGVVQSPRYKIIEKKQPVAFWCNPISGHNTLYWYLQNLGQGPELLIRYENEEAVDDSQLPKDRFSAERLKGVDSTLKIQPAELGDSAVYLCASSLGGLAGEMTNEQFFGPGTRLTVL.

V is TRBV11-2 and J is TRBJ2-7; 9 positions match TRBD2. J lost 1 base, V lost 2 bases, and 6 bases had no gene match. Per the germline V gene, CDR1 is SGHAT and CDR2 is FQNNGV. CDR3 size: 16 residues. The DNA of the CDR3 is TGTGCCAGCAGCTTAATTTTCGCGGGAGGGTCCTACGAGCAGTACTTC. Its protein product is CASSLIFAGGSYEQYF.

The chain uses TRBV25-1 and TRBJ2-1, with D hard to call. V was shortened by 4 bases and J by 8 bases, with 15 bases between the two germline ends. The CDR3 sequence is 14 residues long. Per the germline V gene, CDR1 is MGHDK and CDR2 is SYGVNS. The CDR3 DNA is TGTGCCAGCAGTGGGCAACGGGTCATCGATGAGCAGTTCTTC. It encodes CASSGQRVIDEQFF.

This chain uses TRBV4-1 with TRBJ2-1; D unresolved. Looked up from germline, CDR1 is MGHRA and CDR2 is YSYEKL. The CDR3 is made up of 11 amino acids. V lost 2 bases and J 9 bases, leaving 5 bases between the germline ends. DNA of the CDR3: TGCGCCAGCAGCCAATCCGGTGAGCAGTTCTTC. Translation: CASSQSGEQFF.

V is TRBV10-3 and J is TRBJ1-3; TRBD1 might be the D (6 bases). CDR1 is ENHRY and CDR2 is SYGVKD in the germline V gene. The CDR3 has 13 amino acids. V lost 4 bases, J lost 4 bases, and 8 bases lay in between. In DNA, the CDR3 is TGTGCCATCAGTGCGGACAGCGGAAACACCATATATTTT. Translating gives CAISADSGNTIYF.

J is TRBJ1-2 and V is TRBV7-6; D perhaps matches TRBD1 (6 bases). The CDR3 totals 11 residues. The germline gives CDR1 SGHVS, CDR2 FNYEAQ. Trimming took 4 bases from V and 8 from J, leaving 8 bases between them. CDR3 in DNA: TGTGCCAGCAGCTCAGGGGTGGGCTACACCTTC. Translation gives CASSSGVGYTF.

This clone was found once. Other DNA variants within this sample encode the same CDR3. CDR3 in DNA: TGTGCCTGGAGTCCCACAGGGGGCCCAGCCTACGAGCAGTACTTC. It specifies CAWSPTGGPAYEQYF. The chain carries TRBV30 and TRBJ2-7; 9 bases agree with TRBD1. Germline loops: CDR1 GTSNPN, CDR2 SVGIG (reference sequence). With V trimmed by 2 bases and J by 2 bases, 7 bases remained unmatched. The CDR3 is 15 amino acids.

The chain uses TRBV6-4 and TRBJ1-5; tentative D call: TRBD1 (6 bases). V was cut by 6 bases and J by 7 bases, with 25 bases left in between. Germline loops: CDR1 MRHNA, CDR2 SNTAGT. The CDR3 has 17 amino acids. As DNA, the CDR3 is TGTGCCAGCAGGACAGCCGGGACAACGAAGTCCGGCCAGCCCCAGCATTTT. It codes for CASRTAGTTKSGQPQHF.

The chain has TRBV9 and TRBJ2-1; D possibly uses TRBD1 or TRBD2 (5 bases each). Trimming left V 3 bases short and J 2 bases short, with 9 bases between. CDR3 length: 14 amino acids. Germline V gives CDR1 SGDLS, CDR2 YYNGEE. The DNA of the CDR3 is TGTGCCAGCAGCGGGGGACCAGCCTACAATGAGCAGTTCTTC. This codes for CASSGGPAYNEQFF. Together with reference TRBV9 and TRBJ2-1, the CDR3 gives the full variable domain: DSGVTQTPKHLITATGQRVTLRCSPRSGDLSVYWYQQSLDQGLQFLIQYYNGEERAKGNILERFSAQQFPDLHSELNLSSLELGDSALYFCASSGGPAYNEQFFGPGTRLTVL.

This sequence joins TRBV11-2 and TRBJ2-1; D may be TRBD1 (8 bases). The V end lost 5 bases, the J end lost 13 bases, and 21 bases lay between the germline ends. CDR1 is SGHAT and CDR2 is FQNNGV in the germline V gene. This CDR3 is 14 amino acids long. The chain's CDR3 is CASSSGTGAVFQFF. DNA for the CDR3: TGTGCCAGCAGCAGCGGGACAGGAGCGGTCTTTCAGTTCTTC.

The chain employs TRBV5-4 and TRBJ2-3; D call uncertain. The CDR3 contains 12 residues. CDR1 and CDR2 (germline): SGHNT, YYREEE (reference sequence). Trimming cost V 4 bases and J 3 bases, with 6 bases left between them. The CDR3: CASSPVTDTQYF. The CDR3 nucleotides are TGTGCCAGCAGCCCAGTAACAGATACGCAGTATTTT.

The V and J genes are TRBV7-9 and TRBJ2-7, with 9 bases aligning to TRBD1. Per the germline V gene, CDR1 is SEHNR and CDR2 is FQNEAQ (reference sequence). Trimming cost V 2 bases and J 4 bases; bases outside gene matches: 9. The CDR3 consists of 16 residues. The CDR3 nucleotides are TGTGCCAGCAGCTTAATCCCCGACAGGGGGGGGTACGAGCAGTACTTC. This translates into CASSLIPDRGGYEQYF.

The CDR3 bases are TGTGCCAGCAGCTTAGGGGGACACCAAGAGACCCAGTACTTC. Its translation: CASSLGGHQETQYF. This chain joins TRBV7-6 and TRBJ2-5; either TRBD1 or TRBD2 may supply D (5 bases each). Deletions cut 1 base from V and 0 bases from J, with 6 bases between. Per the germline V gene, CDR1 is SGHVS and CDR2 is FNYEAQ. The CDR3 length is 14 residues. The full variable domain, completed using reference TRBV7-6 and TRBJ2-5, is GAGVSQSPRYKVTKRGQDVALRCDPISGHVSLYWYRQALGQGPEFLTYFNYEAQQDKSGLPNDRFSAERPEGSISTLTIQRTEQRDSAMYRCASSLGGHQETQYFGPGTRLLVL.

Written as DNA, the CDR3 is TGTGCCAGCAGTGAAAACAGGTACAATGAGCAGTTCTTC. Translating gives CASSENRYNEQFF. This sequence joins TRBV6-1 and TRBJ2-1; D might be TRBD1 (5 bases). The germline V gene has CDR1 MNHNS and CDR2 SASEGT. V lost 2 bases to trimming and J lost 4 bases, with 6 bases between them. The CDR3 totals 13 residues.

V usage is TRBV19 and J usage is TRBJ2-7; D might be TRBD1 (5 bases). Trimming shortened V by 3 bases and J by 0 bases, and 12 bases separated the two germline ends. Germline V gene sequence: CDR1 LNHDA, CDR2 SQIVND (reference sequence). This CDR3 contains 15 residues. As DNA, the CDR3 is TGTGCCAGTAGTATCGGCCAGGGAAGCTCCTACGAGCAGTACTTC. This translates into CASSIGQGSSYEQYF.

This clone was picked up a small number of times. The chain employs TRBV7-9 and TRBJ2-4; a possible D gene is TRBD2 (6 bases). The germline gives CDR1 SEHNR, CDR2 FQNEAQ (reference sequence). V was cut by 5 bases and J by 0 bases, with 14 bases left in between. This CDR3 is 16 amino acids long. For the CDR3, the DNA is TGTGCCAGCAGCAAAAATAGCGGTCTAGCCAAAAACATTCAGTACTTC. The encoded protein is CASSKNSGLAKNIQYF. The entire variable domain, with the rest obtained from reference TRBV7-9 and TRBJ2-4, is as follows: DTGVSQNPRHKITKRGQNVTFRCDPISEHNRLYWYRQTLGQGPEFLTYFQNEAQLEKSRLLSDRFSAERPKGSFSTLEIQRTEQGDSAMYLCASSKNSGLAKNIQYFGAGTRLSVL.

V and J are TRBV6-4 and TRBJ2-2; a possible D gene is TRBD2 (6 bases). The CDR3 consists of 13 residues. Per germline, CDR1 MRHNA and CDR2 SNTAGT. With 7 bases removed from V and 3 bases from J, the gap between germline ends came to 9 bases. In DNA form, the CDR3 reads TGTGCCAGCACTCGGGAGTACACCGGGGAGCTGTTTTTT. Amino acids: CASTREYTGELFF.

The chain recombines TRBV28 with TRBJ2-7; tentatively, D is TRBD1 or TRBD2 (5 bases each). V was shortened by 6 bases and J by 6 bases, with 15 bases between the two germline ends. The V gene's germline CDR1 is MDHEN and CDR2 SYDVKM. The CDR3 covers 13 residues. CDR3 protein: CASRLPGQLEQYF. DNA for the CDR3: TGTGCCAGCAGATTGCCGGGGCAGCTCGAGCAGTACTTC.

The gene calls are TRBV5-4 and TRBJ2-5; 15 bases agree with TRBD2. From germline, CDR1 is SGHNT and CDR2 YYREEE (reference sequence). J gave up 2 bases and V 3 bases, and 5 bases lay outside the gene matches. The CDR3 contains 17 residues. The chain's CDR3 is CASSSGLAGGLQETQYF. Here the CDR3 DNA reads TGTGCCAGCAGCTCGGGACTAGCGGGGGGACTACAAGAGACCCAGTACTTC. Drawing the rest from reference TRBV5-4 and TRBJ2-5, the complete variable domain is ETGVTQSPTHLIKTRGQQVTLRCSSQSGHNTVSWYQQALGQGPQFIFQYYREEENGRGNFPPRFSGLQFPNYSSELNVNALELDDSALYLCASSSGLAGGLQETQYFGPGTRLLVL.

V gene TRBV11-2 combines with J gene TRBJ2-7, with TRBD2 matching 10 bases. Germline V gene sequence: CDR1 SGHAT, CDR2 FQNNGV. The CDR3 spans 14 residues. The trim removed 3 bases at V and 4 bases at J, leaving 3 bases unmatched. CDR3 region: CASSFGLAAYEQYF. CDR3 nucleotides: TGTGCCAGCAGCTTTGGACTAGCGGCTTACGAGCAGTACTTC.

This chain uses TRBV5-1 with TRBJ2-7; D remains unclear. Trimming removed 3 bases from V and 3 bases from J, with 7 bases in between. Germline V gene sequence: CDR1 SGHRS, CDR2 YFSETQ. This CDR3 spans 12 amino acids. The CDR3 here is CASSSPDYEQYF. In DNA, the CDR3 is TGCGCCAGCAGCTCCCCAGACTACGAGCAGTACTTC. Looking up the rest from reference TRBV5-1 and TRBJ2-7 gives the full variable domain: KAGVTQTPRYLIKTRGQQVTLSCSPISGHRSVSWYQQTPGQGLQFLFEYFSETQRNKGNFPGRFSGRQFSNSRSEMNVSTLELGDSALYLCASSSPDYEQYFGPGTRLTVT.

V is TRBV25-1 and J is TRBJ1-4, with D unresolved. This CDR3 is 15 amino acids long. Germline CDR1 is MGHDK and CDR2 is SYGVNS. V lost 4 bases and J 0 bases, leaving 9 bases between the germline ends. In DNA, the CDR3 is TGTGCCAGCAGTGCTGGACCCCCAACTAATGAAAAACTGTTTTTT. It yields the protein CASSAGPPTNEKLFF.